This TCR beta chain stems from a study of CD8 T cells in Susac syndrome. V shed 1 base and J shed 7 bases, with 7 bases lying between them. This CDR3 spans 13 amino acids. The germline gives CDR1 KGHDR, CDR2 SFDVKD. It was with random hexamers that about 0.45 to 1 ug RNA was reverse transcribed. MiXCR was run by TCRdb on the immunoSEQ multiplex PCR reads, yielding one entry per CDR3 protein. Seen here are 130,000 or so distinct CDR3 sequences, approximately 79% observed once, and the top ten hold 0.45% to 0.65%. The sequenced sample consisted of CD8+ T cells from PBMCs. This clonotype was obtained from a human donor with multiple sclerosis. The chain recombines TRBV24-1 with TRBJ2-1; D ambiguous. The DNA of the CDR3 is TGTGCCACCAGTGATTTCGTTGGAAATGAGCAGTTCTTC. Translating it yields CATSDFVGNEQFF.